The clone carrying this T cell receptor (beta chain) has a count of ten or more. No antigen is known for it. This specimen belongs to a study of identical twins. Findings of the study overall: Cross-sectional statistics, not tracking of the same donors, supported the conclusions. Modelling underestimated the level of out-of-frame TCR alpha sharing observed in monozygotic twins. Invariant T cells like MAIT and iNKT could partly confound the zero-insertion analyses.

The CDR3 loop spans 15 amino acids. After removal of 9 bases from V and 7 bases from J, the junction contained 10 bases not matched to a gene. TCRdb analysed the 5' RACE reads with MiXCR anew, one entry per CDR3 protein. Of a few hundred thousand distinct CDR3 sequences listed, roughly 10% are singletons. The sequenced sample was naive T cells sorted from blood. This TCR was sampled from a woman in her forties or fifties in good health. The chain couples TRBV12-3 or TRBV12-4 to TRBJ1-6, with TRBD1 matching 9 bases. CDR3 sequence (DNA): TGTGCCAGTGCTTACCTGACAGGGGGGAATTCACCCCTCCACTTT. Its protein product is CASAYLTGGNSPLHF.